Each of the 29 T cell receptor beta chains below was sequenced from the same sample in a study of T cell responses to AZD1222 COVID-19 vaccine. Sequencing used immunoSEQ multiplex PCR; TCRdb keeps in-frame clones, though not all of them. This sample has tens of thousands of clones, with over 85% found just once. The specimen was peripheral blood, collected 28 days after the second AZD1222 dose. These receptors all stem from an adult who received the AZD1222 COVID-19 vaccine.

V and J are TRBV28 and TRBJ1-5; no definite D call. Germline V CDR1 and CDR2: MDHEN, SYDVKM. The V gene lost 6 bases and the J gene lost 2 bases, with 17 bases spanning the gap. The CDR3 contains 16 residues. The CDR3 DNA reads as TGTGCCAGCAGGGAGGGTTCGGGTTGGGGCAATCAGCCCCAGCATTTT. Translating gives CASREGSGWGNQPQHF.

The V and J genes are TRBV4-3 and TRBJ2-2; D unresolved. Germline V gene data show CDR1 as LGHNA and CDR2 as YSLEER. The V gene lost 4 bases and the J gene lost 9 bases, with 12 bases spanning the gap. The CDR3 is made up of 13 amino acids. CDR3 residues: CASSPSETRELFF. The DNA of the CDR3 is TGCGCCAGCAGCCCATCGGAAACCCGGGAGCTGTTTTTT.

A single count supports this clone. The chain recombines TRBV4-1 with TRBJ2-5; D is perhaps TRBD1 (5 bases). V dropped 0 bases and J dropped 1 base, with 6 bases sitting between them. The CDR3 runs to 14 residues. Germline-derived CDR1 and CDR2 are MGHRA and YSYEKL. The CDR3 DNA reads TGCGCCAGCAGCCAAGAGGACACCCAAGAGACCCAGTACTTC. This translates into CASSQEDTQETQYF.

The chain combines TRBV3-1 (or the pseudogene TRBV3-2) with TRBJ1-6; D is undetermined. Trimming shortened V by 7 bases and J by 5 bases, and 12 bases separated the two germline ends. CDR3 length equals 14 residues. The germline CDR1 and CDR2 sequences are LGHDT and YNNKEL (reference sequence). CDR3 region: CASKEGNDNSPLHF. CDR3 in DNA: TGTGCCAGCAAAGAGGGTAACGATAATTCACCCCTCCACTTT.

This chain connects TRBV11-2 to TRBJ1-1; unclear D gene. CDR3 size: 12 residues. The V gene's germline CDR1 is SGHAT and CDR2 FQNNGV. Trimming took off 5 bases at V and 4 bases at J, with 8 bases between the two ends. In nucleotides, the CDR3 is TGTGCCAGCAGCCATGACCCCACTGAAGCTTTCTTT. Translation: CASSHDPTEAFF.

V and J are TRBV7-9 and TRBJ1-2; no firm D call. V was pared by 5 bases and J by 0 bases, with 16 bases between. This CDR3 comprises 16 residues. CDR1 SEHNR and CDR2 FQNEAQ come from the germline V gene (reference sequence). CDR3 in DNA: TGTGCCAGCAGCAAACCGGGGAACCAAGCTAACTATGGCTACACCTTC. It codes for CASSKPGNQANYGYTF.

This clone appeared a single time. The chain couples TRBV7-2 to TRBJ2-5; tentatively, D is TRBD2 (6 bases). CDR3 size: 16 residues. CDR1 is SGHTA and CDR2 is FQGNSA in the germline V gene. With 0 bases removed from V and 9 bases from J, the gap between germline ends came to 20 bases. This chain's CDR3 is CASSLASPLTSPPQYF. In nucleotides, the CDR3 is TGTGCCAGCAGCTTAGCAAGCCCTCTTACTAGCCCCCCCCAGTACTTC.

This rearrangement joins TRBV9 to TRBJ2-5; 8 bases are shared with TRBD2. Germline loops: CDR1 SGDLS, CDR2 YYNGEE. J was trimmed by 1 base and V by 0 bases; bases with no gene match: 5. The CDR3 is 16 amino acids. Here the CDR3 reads CASSVGVAGSQETQYF. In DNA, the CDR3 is TGTGCCAGCAGCGTAGGAGTAGCGGGGTCCCAAGAGACCCAGTACTTC.

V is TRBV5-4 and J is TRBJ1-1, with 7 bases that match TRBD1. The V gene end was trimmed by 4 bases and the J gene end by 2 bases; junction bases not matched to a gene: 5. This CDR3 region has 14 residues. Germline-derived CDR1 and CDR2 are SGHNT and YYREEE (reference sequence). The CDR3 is CASSPNRGNTEAFF. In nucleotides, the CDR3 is TGTGCCAGCAGCCCCAACAGGGGAAACACTGAAGCTTTCTTT.

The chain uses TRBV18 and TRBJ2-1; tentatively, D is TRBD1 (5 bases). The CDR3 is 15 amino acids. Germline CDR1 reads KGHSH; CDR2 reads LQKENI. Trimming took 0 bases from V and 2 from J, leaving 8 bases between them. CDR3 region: CASSPPVGAYNEQFF. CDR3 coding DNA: TGTGCCAGCTCACCACCAGTAGGGGCCTACAATGAGCAGTTCTTC.

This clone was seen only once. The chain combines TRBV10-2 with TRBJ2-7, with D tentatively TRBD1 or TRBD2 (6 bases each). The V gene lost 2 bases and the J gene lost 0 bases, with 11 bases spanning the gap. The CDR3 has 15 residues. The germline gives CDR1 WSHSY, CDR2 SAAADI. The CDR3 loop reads CASSEDAGHSYEQYV. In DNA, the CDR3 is TGCGCCAGCAGTGAGGATGCGGGACACTCCTACGAGCAGTACGTC.

The CDR3 DNA follows: TGTGCCAGAAGCCTAGCCTACTCGCGCCATAGCAATCAGCCCCAGCATTTT. Its translation is CARSLAYSRHSNQPQHF. The chain combines TRBV5-3 with TRBJ1-5; D is uncertain. TRBV5-3 is given ORF status, its function remaining uncertain. This CDR3 is 17 amino acids long. Between the trimmed V and J ends, which lost 4 bases and 0 bases, there was a span of 17 bases.

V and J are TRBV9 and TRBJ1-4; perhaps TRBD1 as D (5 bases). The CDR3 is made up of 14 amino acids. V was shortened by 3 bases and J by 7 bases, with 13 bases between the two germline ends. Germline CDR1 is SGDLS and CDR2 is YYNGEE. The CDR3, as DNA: TGTGCCAGCAGCGAGACAGTTCTCCCTGAAAAACTGTTTTTT. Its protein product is CASSETVLPEKLFF.

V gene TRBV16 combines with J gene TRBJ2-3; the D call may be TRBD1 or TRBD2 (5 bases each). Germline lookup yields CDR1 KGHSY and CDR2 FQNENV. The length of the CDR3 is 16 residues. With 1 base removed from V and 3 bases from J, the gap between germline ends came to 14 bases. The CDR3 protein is CASSQLFEGRTDTQYF. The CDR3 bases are TGTGCCAGCAGCCAATTGTTTGAGGGGCGGACAGATACGCAGTATTTT. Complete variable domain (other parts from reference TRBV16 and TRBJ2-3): GEEVAQTPKHLVRGEGQKAKLYCAPIKGHSYVFWYQQVLKNEFKFLISFQNENVFDETGMPKERFSAKCLPNSPCSLEIQATKLEDSAVYFCASSQLFEGRTDTQYFGPGTRLTVL.

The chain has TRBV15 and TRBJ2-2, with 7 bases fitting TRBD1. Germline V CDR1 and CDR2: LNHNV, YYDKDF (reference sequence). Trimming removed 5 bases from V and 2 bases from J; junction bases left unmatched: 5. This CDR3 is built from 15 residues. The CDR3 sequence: CATSPGQLNTGELFF. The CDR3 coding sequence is TGTGCCACCAGCCCGGGACAGTTAAACACCGGGGAGCTGTTTTTT. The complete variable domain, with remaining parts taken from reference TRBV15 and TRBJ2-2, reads DAMVIQNPRYQVTQFGKPVTLSCSQTLNHNVMYWYQQKSSQAPKLLFHYYDKDFNNEADTPDNFQSRRPNTSFCFLDIRSPGLGDTAMYLCATSPGQLNTGELFFGEGSRLTVL.

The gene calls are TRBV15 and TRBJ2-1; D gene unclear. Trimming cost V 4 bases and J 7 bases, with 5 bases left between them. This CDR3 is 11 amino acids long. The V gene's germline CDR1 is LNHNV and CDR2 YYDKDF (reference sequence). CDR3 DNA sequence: TGTGCCACCAGCAACGGTAATGAGCAGTTCTTC. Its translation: CATSNGNEQFF. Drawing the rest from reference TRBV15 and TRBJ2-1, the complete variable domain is DAMVIQNPRYQVTQFGKPVTLSCSQTLNHNVMYWYQQKSSQAPKLLFHYYDKDFNNEADTPDNFQSRRPNTSFCFLDIRSPGLGDTAMYLCATSNGNEQFFGPGTRLTVL.

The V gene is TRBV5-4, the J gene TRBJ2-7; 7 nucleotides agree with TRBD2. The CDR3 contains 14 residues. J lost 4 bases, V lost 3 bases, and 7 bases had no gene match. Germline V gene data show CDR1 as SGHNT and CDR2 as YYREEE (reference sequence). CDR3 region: CASSSRGDEYEQYV. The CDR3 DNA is TGTGCCAGCAGCTCCCGGGGGGACGAATACGAGCAGTACGTC.

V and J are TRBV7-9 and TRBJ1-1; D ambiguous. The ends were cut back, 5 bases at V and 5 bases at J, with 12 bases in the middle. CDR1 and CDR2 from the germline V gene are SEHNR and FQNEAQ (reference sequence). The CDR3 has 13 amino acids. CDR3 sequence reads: CASSPVSRTEAFF. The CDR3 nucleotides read TGTGCCAGCAGCCCAGTTTCCCGTACTGAAGCTTTCTTT.

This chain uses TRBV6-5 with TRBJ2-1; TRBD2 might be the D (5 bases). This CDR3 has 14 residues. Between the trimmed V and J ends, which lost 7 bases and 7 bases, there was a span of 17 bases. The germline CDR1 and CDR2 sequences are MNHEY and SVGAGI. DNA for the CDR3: TGTGCCAGCACTATACGACACCCGGGAAATGAGCAGTTCTTC. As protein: CASTIRHPGNEQFF.

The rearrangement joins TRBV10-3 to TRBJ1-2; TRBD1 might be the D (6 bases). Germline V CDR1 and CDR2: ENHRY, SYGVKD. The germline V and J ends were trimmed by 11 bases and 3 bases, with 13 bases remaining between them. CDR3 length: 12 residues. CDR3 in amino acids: CASSGDDYGYTF. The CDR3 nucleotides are TGTGCCTCTTCAGGGGACGACTATGGCTACACCTTC.

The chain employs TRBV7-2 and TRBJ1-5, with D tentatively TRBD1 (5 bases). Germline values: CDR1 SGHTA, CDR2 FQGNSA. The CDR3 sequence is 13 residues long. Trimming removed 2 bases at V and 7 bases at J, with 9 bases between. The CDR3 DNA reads TGTGCCAGCAGCTTACAGGGTGACCAGCCCCAGCATTTT. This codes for CASSLQGDQPQHF.

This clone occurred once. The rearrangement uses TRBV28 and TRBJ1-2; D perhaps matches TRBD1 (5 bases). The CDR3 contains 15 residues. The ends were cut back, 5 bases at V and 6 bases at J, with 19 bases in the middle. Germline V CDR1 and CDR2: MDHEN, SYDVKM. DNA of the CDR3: TGTGCCAGCAGTACGCTGTCAGGGACTCGGGATGGCTACACCTTC. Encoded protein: CASSTLSGTRDGYTF.

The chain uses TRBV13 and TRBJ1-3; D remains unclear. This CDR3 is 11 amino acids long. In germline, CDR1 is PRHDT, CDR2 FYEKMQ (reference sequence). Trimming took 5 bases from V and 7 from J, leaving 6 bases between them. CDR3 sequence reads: CASSQTNTIYF. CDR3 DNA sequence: TGTGCCAGCAGCCAGACCAACACCATATATTTT.

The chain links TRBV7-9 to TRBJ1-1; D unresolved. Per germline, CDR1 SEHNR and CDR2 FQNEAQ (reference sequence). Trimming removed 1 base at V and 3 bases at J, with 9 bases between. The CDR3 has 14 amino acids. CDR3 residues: CASSLVSPHTEAFF. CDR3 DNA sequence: TGTGCCAGCAGCTTAGTCTCACCCCACACTGAAGCTTTCTTT.

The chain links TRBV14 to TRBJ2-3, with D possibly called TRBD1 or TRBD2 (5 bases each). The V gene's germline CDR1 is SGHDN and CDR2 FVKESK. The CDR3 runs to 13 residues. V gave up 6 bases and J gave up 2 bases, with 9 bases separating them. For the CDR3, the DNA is TGTGCCAGCAGGGGACGAAACACAGATACGCAGTATTTT. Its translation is CASRGRNTDTQYF.

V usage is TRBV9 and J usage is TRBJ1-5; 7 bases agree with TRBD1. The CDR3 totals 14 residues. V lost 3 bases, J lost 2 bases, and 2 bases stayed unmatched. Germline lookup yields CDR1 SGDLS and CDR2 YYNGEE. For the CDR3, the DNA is TGTGCCAGCAGCGCAGACAGGGGCAATCAGCCCCAGCATTTT. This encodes CASSADRGNQPQHF.

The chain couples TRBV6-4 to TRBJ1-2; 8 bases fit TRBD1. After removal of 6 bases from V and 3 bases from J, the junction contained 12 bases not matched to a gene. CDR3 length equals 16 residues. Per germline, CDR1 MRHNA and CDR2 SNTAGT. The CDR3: CASSRDATDRDYGYTF. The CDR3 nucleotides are TGTGCCAGCAGCCGAGACGCGACGGACAGGGACTATGGCTACACCTTC.

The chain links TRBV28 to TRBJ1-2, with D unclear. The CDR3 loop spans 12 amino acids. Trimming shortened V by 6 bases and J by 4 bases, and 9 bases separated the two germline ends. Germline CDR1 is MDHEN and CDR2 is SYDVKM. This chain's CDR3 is CASSPRGYGYTF. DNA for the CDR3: TGTGCCAGCAGCCCCCGGGGCTATGGCTACACCTTC.

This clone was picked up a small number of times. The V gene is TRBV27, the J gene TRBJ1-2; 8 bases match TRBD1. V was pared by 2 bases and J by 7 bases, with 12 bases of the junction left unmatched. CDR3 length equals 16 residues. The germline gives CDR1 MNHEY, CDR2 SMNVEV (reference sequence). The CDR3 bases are TGTGCCAGCAGTTTACTCCTCGGACAGGGAATAGGTGGCTACACCTTC. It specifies CASSLLLGQGIGGYTF.